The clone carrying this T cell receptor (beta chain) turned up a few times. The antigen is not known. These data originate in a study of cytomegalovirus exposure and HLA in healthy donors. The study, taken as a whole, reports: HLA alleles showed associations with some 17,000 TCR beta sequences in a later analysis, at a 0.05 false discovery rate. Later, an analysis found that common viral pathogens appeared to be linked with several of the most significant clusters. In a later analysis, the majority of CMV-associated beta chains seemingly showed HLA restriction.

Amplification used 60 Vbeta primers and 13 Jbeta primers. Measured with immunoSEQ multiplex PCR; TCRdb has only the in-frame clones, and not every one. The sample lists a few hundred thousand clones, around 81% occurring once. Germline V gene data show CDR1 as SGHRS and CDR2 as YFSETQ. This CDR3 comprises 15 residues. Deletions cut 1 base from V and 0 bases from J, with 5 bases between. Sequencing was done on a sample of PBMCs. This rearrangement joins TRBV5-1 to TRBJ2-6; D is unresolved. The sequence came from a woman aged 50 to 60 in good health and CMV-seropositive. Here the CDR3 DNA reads TGCGCCAGCAGCTTGTACTACTCTGGGGCCAACGTCCTGACTTTC. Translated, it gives CASSLYYSGANVLTF.